Shown below are 11 T cell receptor beta chains from a single sample sequenced in a study of prognosis after radiotherapy for stage I lung cancer. Genomic DNA yielded TCR beta CDR3, amplified by two-round multiplex PCR. Primers specific to each TRBV and TRBJ gene drove first-round PCR. TCRdb re-called the multiplex PCR reads through MiXCR, storing one row per CDR3 protein. The sample lists tens of thousands of distinct CDR3 sequences, 30% to 35% occurring once. Sequenced material: PBMCs, taken before or after stereotactic body radiation therapy (not recorded which). Receptors originate from a donor over 45 with non-small cell lung cancer.

With regard to this clonotype: A far larger clone is one base from this, pointing to a likely read error. The rearrangement uses TRBV6-2 or TRBV6-3 and TRBJ1-5; TRBD1 matches 9 bases. Germline CDR1 and CDR2: MNHEY and SVGEGT. This CDR3 comprises 17 residues. V trimming: 6 bases; J trimming: 6 bases; junction bases outside the gene matches: 15. CDR3 residues: CASRETGGGGRCQPQHF. DNA for the CDR3: TGTGCCAGCAGGGAAACAGGGGGCGGAGGTCGTTGTCAGCCCCAGCATTTT.

This clonotype was counted many times. This chain joins TRBV7-2 and TRBJ2-3; D unclear. This CDR3 region has 15 residues. Trimming took off 3 bases at V and 1 base at J, with 11 bases between the two ends. Germline-derived CDR1 and CDR2 are SGHTA and FQGNSA. The DNA for the CDR3 is TGTGCCAGCAGCTTTAGGACGCTTGGCACAGATACGCAGTATTTT. Its translation is CASSFRTLGTDTQYF.

This clonotype was detected ten times or more. This chain links TRBV14 with TRBJ1-5; the D is unclear. Trimming stripped 1 base from V and 6 bases from J, with 13 bases between. CDR3 length: 15 amino acids. Germline assignment: CDR1 SGHDN and CDR2 FVKESK. The CDR3 sequence is CASSQGQEGGQPQHF. The DNA for the CDR3 is TGTGCCAGCAGCCAAGGGCAGGAAGGCGGTCAGCCCCAGCATTTT.

This chain uses TRBV4-3 with TRBJ2-7; a weak D match, TRBD1 (6 bases). The V gene's germline CDR1 is LGHNA and CDR2 YSLEER. CDR3 length: 14 residues. V was shortened by 2 bases and J by 5 bases, with 13 bases between the two germline ends. The CDR3, as DNA: TGCGCCAGCAGCCAAAGCCCCTACAGGGACGAGCAGTACTTC. It yields the protein CASSQSPYRDEQYF.

This clonotype was found many times. V gene TRBV2 combines with J gene TRBJ2-2; 7 positions agree with TRBD2. The CDR3 totals 14 residues. Unmatched junction bases numbered 7, after V lost 8 bases and J lost 4 bases. Germline CDR1 reads SNHLY; CDR2 reads FYNNEI. For the CDR3, the DNA is TGTGCCAGCGTGGAGCGGGGACGCACCGGGGAGCTGTTTTTT. Its protein is CASVERGRTGELFF.

Turning to this clonotype: This could be a read error, since a much larger clone is one nucleotide away. The chain employs TRBV5-5 and TRBJ2-5; a weak D match, TRBD2 (5 bases). There are 11 residues in the CDR3. CDR1 and CDR2 from the germline V gene are SGHKS and YYEKEE (reference sequence). Here the CDR3 reads CASSFGETEYF. CDR3 nucleotide sequence: TGTGCCAGCAGCTTTGGGGAGACCGAGTACTTC.

V usage is TRBV28 and J usage is TRBJ1-2; D gene unclear. CDR3 length: 13 amino acids. Trimming took 2 bases from V and 4 from J, leaving 8 bases between them. Germline lookup yields CDR1 MDHEN and CDR2 SYDVKM. CDR3 residues: CASSLVFFYGYTF. In DNA form, the CDR3 reads TGTGCCAGCAGTTTAGTATTTTTCTATGGCTACACCTTC.

Worth noting for this clonotype: Being one base from a much bigger clone, this may be a read error. This chain connects TRBV20-1 to TRBJ2-5; tentative D call: TRBD2 (6 bases). The CDR3 runs 13 residues. The germline V gene encodes CDR1 DFQATT and CDR2 SNEGSKA (reference sequence). V was clipped by 8 bases and J by 8 bases, with 21 bases between them. The DNA for the CDR3 is TGCAGTAGTTTTAGGAGGGGAGTGGATACCCAGTACTTC. This sequence encodes CSSFRRGVDTQYF.

This clonotype appeared many times. The CDR3 bases are TGCAGTGCGCCGTACCAGGGGGTCGATGGCTACACCTTC. This translates into CSAPYQGVDGYTF. The rearrangement uses TRBV20-1 and TRBJ1-2; 7 nucleotides match TRBD1. Per the germline V gene, CDR1 is DFQATT and CDR2 is SNEGSKA (reference sequence). V lost 6 bases, J lost 6 bases, and 10 bases stayed unmatched. The CDR3 extends over 13 amino acids.

The table lists this clonotype with many counts. V usage is TRBV6-1 and J usage is TRBJ2-2; 12 bases fit TRBD2. There are 19 residues in the CDR3. Trimming took 6 bases from V and 0 from J; bases not matched to a gene: 11. CDR1 MNHNS and CDR2 SASEGT come from the germline V gene. The chain's CDR3 is CASSGTSGRNPANTGELFF. In DNA, the CDR3 is TGTGCCAGCAGCGGTACTAGCGGGAGGAACCCCGCGAACACCGGGGAGCTGTTTTTT.

As for this clonotype: This could be a read error, since a much larger clone is one nucleotide away. V usage is TRBV5-5 and J usage is TRBJ2-7, with a weak D call TRBD2 (6 bases). V lost 4 bases to trimming and J lost 1 base, with 15 bases between them. Germline lookup yields CDR1 SGHKS and CDR2 YYEKEE (reference sequence). This CDR3 is 15 amino acids long. CDR3 region: CASSPSAGESYEQYF. The CDR3 coding sequence is TGTGCCAGCAGCCCTTCAGCGGGCGAGTCCTACGAGCAGTACTTC.